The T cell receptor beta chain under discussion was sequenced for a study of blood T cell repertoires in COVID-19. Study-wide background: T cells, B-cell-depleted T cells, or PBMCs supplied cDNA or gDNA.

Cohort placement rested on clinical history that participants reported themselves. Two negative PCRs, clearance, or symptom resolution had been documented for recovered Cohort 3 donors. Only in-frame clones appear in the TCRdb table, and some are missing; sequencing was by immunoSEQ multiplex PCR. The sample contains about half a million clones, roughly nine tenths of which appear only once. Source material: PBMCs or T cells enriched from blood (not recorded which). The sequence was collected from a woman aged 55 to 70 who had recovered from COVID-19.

The CDR3 sequence: CASSLGARGPPNYGYTF. The CDR3, as DNA: TGTGCCAGCAGCTTGGGCGCCAGGGGGCCTCCAAACTATGGCTACACCTTC. This chain connects TRBV5-5 to TRBJ1-2; 8 bases align to TRBD1. This CDR3 is built from 17 residues. Germline CDR1 is SGHKS and CDR2 is YYEKEE (reference sequence). Trimming removed 0 bases from V and 2 bases from J; junction bases left unmatched: 9. Drawing the rest from reference TRBV5-5 and TRBJ1-2, the complete variable domain is DAGVTQSPTHLIKTRGQQVTLRCSPISGHKSVSWYQQVLGQGPQFIFQYYEKEERGRGNFPDRFSARQFPNYSSELNVNALLLGDSALYLCASSLGARGPPNYGYTFGSGTRLTVV.